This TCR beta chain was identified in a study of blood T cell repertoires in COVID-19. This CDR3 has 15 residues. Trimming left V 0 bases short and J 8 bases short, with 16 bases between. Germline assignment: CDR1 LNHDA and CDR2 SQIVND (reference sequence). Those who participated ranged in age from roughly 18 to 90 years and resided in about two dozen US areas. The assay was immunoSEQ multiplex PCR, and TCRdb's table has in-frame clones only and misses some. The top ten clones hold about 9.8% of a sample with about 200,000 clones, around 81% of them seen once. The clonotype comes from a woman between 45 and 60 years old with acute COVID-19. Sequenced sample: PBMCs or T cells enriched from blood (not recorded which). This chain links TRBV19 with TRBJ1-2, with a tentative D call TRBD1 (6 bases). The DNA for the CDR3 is TGTGCCAGTAGTATAGATCAATCAGGGGCGCAAGGCTACACCTTC. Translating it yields CASSIDQSGAQGYTF.